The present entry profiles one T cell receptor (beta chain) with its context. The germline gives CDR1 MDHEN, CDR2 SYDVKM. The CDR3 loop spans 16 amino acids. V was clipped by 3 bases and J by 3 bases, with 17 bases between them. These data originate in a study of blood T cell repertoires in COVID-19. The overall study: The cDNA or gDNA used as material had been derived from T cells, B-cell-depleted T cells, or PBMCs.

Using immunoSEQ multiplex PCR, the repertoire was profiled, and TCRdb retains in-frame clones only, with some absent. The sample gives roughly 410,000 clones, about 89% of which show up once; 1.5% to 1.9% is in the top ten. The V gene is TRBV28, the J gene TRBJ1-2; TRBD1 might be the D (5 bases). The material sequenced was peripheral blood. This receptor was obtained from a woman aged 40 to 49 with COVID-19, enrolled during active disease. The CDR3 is CASSLGGTQGHYGYTF. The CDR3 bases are TGTGCCAGCAGTTTGGGTGGAACGCAGGGCCACTATGGCTACACCTTC.